This is a list of T cell receptor delta chains from one sample in a study of delta chains in infants with herpesvirus infections. TCRdb re-identified clones in the RT-PCR reads via CATT. The sample contains about 3,300 delta-chain clones, about 31% of which appear only once. This material consisted of peripheral blood, taken at time point 3 of longitudinal follow-up. The receptors shown here come from a human donor who was a Ugandan infant, either HIV-exposed or HIV-unexposed (not recorded which). The CDR3 runs from the conserved cysteine through the conserved F or W. D genes are given only for firm matches. Clone size is stated in some rows and not others, as once, few, many or a class when expanded.

D	V	size	J	CDR3	DNA
TRDD3	TRDV1	-	TRDJ1	CALRTLGPSYREYWGIRTSYTDKLIF	TGTGCTCTTAGAACCCTGGGGCCTTCCTATCGAGAGTACTGGGGGATACGAACCTCGTACACCGATAAACTCATCTTT
TRDD3	TRDV1	few	TRDJ1	CALGEHLIPNSGYWGYTDKLIF	TGTGCTCTTGGGGAACATCTTATCCCAAATTCCGGGTACTGGGGGTACACCGATAAACTCATCTTT
TRDD3	TRDV2	-	TRDJ2	CACDTITGGYRVTAQLFF	TGTGCCTGTGACACGATCACTGGGGGATACAGAGTAACAGCACAACTCTTCTTT
TRDD2	TRDV1	few	TRDJ1	CALGTNLPIPTSQGTDKLIF	TGTGCTCTTGGTACCAACCTCCCTATTCCTACAAGTCAAGGCACCGATAAACTCATCTTT
-	TRDV1	-	TRDJ1	CALGELGYTDKLIF	TGTGCTCTTGGGGAACTCGGTTACACCGATAAACTCATCTTT
TRDD3	TRDV1	-	TRDJ1	CALGEHLLGDTRLYTDKLIF	TGTGCTCTTGGGGAACATTTACTGGGGGATACGCGTCTGTACACCGATAAACTCATCTTT
TRDD3	TRDV1	few	TRDJ1	CALVPDFLVKLLGEAKLIF	TGTGCTCTTGTTCCGGATTTTTTAGTTAAGCTACTGGGGGAGGCCAAACTCATCTTT
TRDD3	TRDV2	medium-sized	TRDJ1	CACDTWGINDKLIF	TGTGCCTGTGACACCTGGGGGATAAACGATAAACTCATCTTT
TRDD3	TRDV2	medium-sized	TRDJ3	CACDTVLGDTRLSSWDTRQMFF	TGTGCCTGTGACACCGTACTGGGGGATACACGCCTTTCATCCTGGGACACCCGACAGATGTTTTTC
-	TRDV1	-	TRDJ1	CALGEIWVGLIF	TGTGCTCTTGGGGAAATCTGGGTGGGACTCATCTTT
TRDD3	TRDV1	-	TRDJ1	CALGDRGFLPEYWGIRYTDKLIF	TGTGCTCTTGGGGACAGAGGATTCCTACCCGAGTACTGGGGGATACGCTACACCGATAAACTCATCTTT
TRDD3	TRDV1	large	TRDJ1	CALGVLLGGYTDKLIF	TGTGCTCTTGGGGTCCTTCTGGGGGGGTACACCGATAAACTCATCTTT
-	TRDV1	medium-sized	TRDJ1	CALGELYRVYTDKLIF	TGTGCTCTTGGGGAACTCTACCGGGTTTACACCGATAAACTCATCTTT
TRDD3	TRDV1	-	TRDJ1	CALGELTSLLGLKKLIF	TGTGCTCTTGGGGAACTAACGTCCCTACTGGGGTTAAAAAAACTCATCTTT
TRDD2	TRDV1	few	TRDJ1	CALGGGTSYLLGRMEDKLIF	TGTGCTCTTGGTGGGGGCACTTCCTACCTACTGGGACGAATGGAAGATAAACTCATCTTT
-	TRDV1	medium-sized	TRDJ1	CALGERLLVGRGPIEQDKLIF	TGTGCTCTTGGGGAACGGCTCCTAGTGGGTCGGGGGCCAATTGAGCAGGATAAACTCATCTTT
TRDD3	TRDV1	few	TRDJ1	CALGERTWGKTPRGDTVTDKLIF	TGTGCTCTTGGGGAACGAACCTGGGGAAAGACCCCCCGGGGGGATACAGTCACCGATAAACTCATCTTT
TRDD3	TRDV1	-	TRDJ3	CALGENWPSRPVGGYAGWDTRQMFF	TGTGCTCTTGGGGAGAACTGGCCTTCCCGACCTGTCGGGGGATACGCGGGATGGGACACCCGACAGATGTTTTTC
TRDD3	TRDV1	medium-sized	TRDJ1	CALEAFRKGDTSTDKLIF	TGTGCTCTTGAGGCCTTTCGGAAGGGGGATACGTCCACCGATAAACTCATCTTT
-	TRDV2	few	TRDJ3	CACDTVLGSSWDTRQMFF	TGTGCCTGTGACACCGTACTGGGCAGCTCCTGGGACACCCGACAGATGTTTTTC
TRDD3	TRDV2	medium-sized	TRDJ3	CACDTWGIRSWDTRQMFF	TGTGCCTGTGACACCTGGGGGATACGCTCCTGGGACACCCGACAGATGTTTTTC
TRDD3	TRDV1	-	TRDJ1	CALGGPPNLGPGGYADKLIF	TGTGCTCTTGGGGGACCTCCCAATTTGGGTCCCGGGGGATACGCCGATAAACTCATCTTT
TRDD3	TRDV2	few	TRDJ3	CACDTGGLGTGGYSWDTRQMFF	TGTGCCTGTGACACGGGGGGACTCGGAACTGGGGGATACTCCTGGGACACCCGACAGATGTTTTTC
TRDD3	TRDV1	few	TRDJ1	CALGVTRGLGIPSDKLIF	TGTGCTCTTGGGGTCACACGAGGACTGGGGATACCCTCCGATAAACTCATCTTT
TRDD3	TRDV1	medium-sized	TRDJ1	CALGELIPNRWGIRNLYKLIF	TGTGCTCTTGGGGAACTGATTCCTAATAGGTGGGGGATACGCAATCTCTATAAACTCATCTTT
TRDD3	TRDV1	-	TRDJ1	CALGSIVGPIGGSNPSRGKLIF	TGTGCTCTTGGGTCCATAGTGGGGCCTATTGGGGGATCCAACCCCTCAAGGGGGAAACTCATCTTT
TRDD3	TRDV1	few	TRDJ1	CALGEPGLLGDRVNTDKLIF	TGTGCTCTTGGGGAACCCGGCTTACTGGGGGATCGAGTGAACACCGATAAACTCATCTTT
TRDD3	TRDV1	few	TRDJ1	CALGELWRSYLGDNDYTDKLIF	TGTGCTCTTGGGGAGCTCTGGAGGTCCTACCTGGGGGATAATGATTACACCGATAAACTCATCTTT
TRDD3	TRDV2	large	TRDJ2	CACDLLGDTAQLFF	TGTGCCTGTGATCTACTGGGGGATACAGCACAACTCTTCTTT
TRDD3	TRAV29/DV5	-	TRDJ1	CAASPPSSSLGIVPDKLIF	TGTGCAGCAAGCCCACCCTCTTCTTCACTGGGGATAGTACCGGATAAACTCATCTTT
TRDD3	TRDV1	few	TRDJ1	CALGECTLGESLYTDKLIF	TGTGCTCTTGGGGAATGTACACTGGGGGAATCTCTGTACACCGATAAACTCATCTTT
-	TRDV3	-	TRDJ1	CALRRSSRSWGYTDKLIF	TGTGCCTTACGCCGATCTTCCCGCTCCTGGGGATACACCGATAAACTCATCTTT
-	TRDV3	-	TRDJ1	CASYSPTRYANGGSPHKLIF	TGTGCCTCATATTCTCCTACAAGATACGCCAACGGGGGGTCACCTCATAAACTCATCTTT
TRDD3	TRDV1	few	TRDJ2	CALGDSLWYWGIVTAQLFF	TGTGCTCTTGGGGATTCTCTTTGGTACTGGGGGATAGTGACAGCACAACTCTTCTTT
TRDD3	TRDV1	-	TRDJ3	CALGEILLLGDASPSWDTRQMFF	TGTGCTCTTGGGGAGATACTTCTACTGGGGGATGCAAGTCCCTCCTGGGACACCCGACAGATGTTTTTC
TRDD3	TRDV2	few	TRDJ1	CACDRPRGYRAPDKLIF	TGTGCCTGTGACAGGCCAAGGGGATATAGGGCCCCCGATAAACTCATCTTT
TRDD3	TRDV2	-	TRDJ3	CACDTVGDSAWDTRQMFF	TGTGCCTGTGACACCGTGGGGGATTCGGCCTGGGACACCCGACAGATGTTTTTC
TRDD3	TRAV23/DV6	-	TRDJ1	CAGRRSRIATSPRYWGRTDKLIF	TGTGCTGGGCGTAGGAGCCGTATTGCTACGTCTCCGCGGTACTGGGGGAGAACCGATAAACTCATCTTT